This T cell receptor (beta chain) was found in a study of OX40 agonist ivuxolimab in advanced cancers. The table came from immunoSEQ multiplex PCR; TCRdb's copy has only in-frame clones and leaves some out. The table lists 90,000 to 120,000 clones, around 90% of them singletons, with 1% to 1.5% in the top ten. Points on this clone: What it binds is not known.

Overall study findings and caveats: Clonal expansion by week 6 occurred in CD4+ and CD8+ blood T cells (at 0.1 to 3.0 mg/kg). CD8+ T cells were the subset that, on average, had more expanded clones than CD4+.

The clonotype comes from an adult with an advanced solid tumor such as melanoma, head and neck, liver or kidney cancer. This specimen was CD4+ or CD8+ T cells sorted from blood, taken in a trial of the OX40 agonist ivuxolimab.

This CDR3 reads CASSFHREGYGYTF. In nucleotides, the CDR3 is TGTGCCAGCAGCTTTCACAGGGAGGGATATGGCTACACCTTC. The chain uses TRBV5-4 and TRBJ1-2, with a weak D call TRBD1 (6 bases). Trimming cost V 2 bases and J 5 bases, with 13 bases left between them. There are 14 residues in the CDR3. CDR1 is SGHNT, CDR2 YYREEE, per germline (reference sequence).